A selection of T cell receptor beta chains follows, all from one sample in a study of T cell responses to AZD1222 COVID-19 vaccine. Profiling relied on immunoSEQ multiplex PCR, and the TCRdb table lists in-frame clones only, not all of them. The data hold 110,000 or so clones, with around 89% observed a single time. This specimen consisted of peripheral blood, obtained 28 days after the second AZD1222 dose. The receptor source for this set is an adult who received the AZD1222 COVID-19 vaccine. The CDR3 runs from the conserved cysteine through the conserved F or W. The D gene is left open where the match is weak. Only some rows state a clone size, as once, few, many or a class for expanded clones.

cdr3_aa	cdr3_nt	clone_size	d_call	v_call	j_call
CSAEDTHSGNTIYF	TGCAGCGCGGAGGACACTCACTCTGGAAACACCATATATTTT	NA	NA	TRBV29-1	TRBJ1-3
CASSPGQGVYSNQPQHF	TGTGCCAGCAGTCCGGGACAGGGGGTTTATAGCAATCAGCCCCAGCATTTT	NA	TRBD1	TRBV6-6	TRBJ1-5
CASSLRGDSISPQHF	TGTGCCAGCAGCTTGAGGGGGGACTCCATTTCGCCCCAGCATTTT	NA	NA	TRBV5-8	TRBJ1-5
CASTGARDSPLHF	TGTGCCAGCACCGGGGCGAGGGATTCACCCCTCCACTTT	NA	NA	TRBV12-3/TRBV12-4	TRBJ1-6
CASSQDRDRVYGYTF	TGTGCCAGCAGCCAAGACCGGGACAGGGTCTATGGCTACACCTTC	once	TRBD1	TRBV4-2	TRBJ1-2
CAWSAGIESTNEKLFF	TGTGCCTGGAGTGCAGGGATTGAATCAACTAATGAAAAACTGTTTTTT	NA	NA	TRBV30	TRBJ1-4
CASSLVGYEQYF	TGTGCCAGCAGTTTAGTAGGTTACGAGCAGTACTTC	NA	NA	TRBV28	TRBJ2-7
CASSSGGGYREAFF	TGTGCCAGCAGCTCTGGAGGAGGTTATAGGGAAGCTTTCTTT	NA	NA	TRBV7-3	TRBJ1-1
CASSGTDMNTEAFF	TGTGCCAGCAGTGGGACGGACATGAACACTGAAGCTTTCTTT	NA	NA	TRBV25-1	TRBJ1-1
CASSTTRVLYGYTF	TGTGCCAGTAGTACCACCCGGGTTTTATATGGCTACACCTTC	NA	NA	TRBV19	TRBJ1-2
CASSRDGREAFF	TGTGCCAGCAGCCGGGACGGTCGTGAAGCTTTCTTT	once	NA	TRBV5-4	TRBJ1-1
CASSPSWAGVGADTQYF	TGTGCCAGCAGCCCTAGTTGGGCGGGAGTCGGCGCAGATACGCAGTATTTT	NA	TRBD2	TRBV3-1/TRBV3-2	TRBJ2-3
CASSWGLAGNEQFF	TGTGCCAGCAGTTGGGGACTAGCGGGCAATGAGCAGTTCTTC	NA	TRBD2	TRBV6-2/TRBV6-3	TRBJ2-1